The 19 T cell receptor beta chains below all came from one sample that was sequenced in a study of T-cell reconstitution after alpha-beta-depleted transplantation in children (dated by TCRdb to the mid-2010s). Library method: PCR. The data were produced on an Illumina HiSeq 2500. TCR libraries were prepared with molecular barcoding, using unique molecular identifiers to normalize TCRbeta repertoire quantification. TCRdb applied fastp at Q25 and MiXCR to the public reads, then kept only in-frame beta chains. Here each entry gathers all rows of one CDR3 protein and keeps the most common genes and DNA. The sample table lists roughly 200,000 distinct CDR3 sequences, about 15% of them with a count of one. The ten largest clones take up roughly 13% of the sample. This specimen was PBMCs from the stem cell graft donor, taken from the stem cell graft. The receptors stem from a human donor who donated a stem cell graft to a child with acute lymphoblastic leukemia.

This clonotype was observed many times. This sequence joins TRBV20-1 and TRBJ2-2, with 7 bases matching TRBD2. Germline V gene lookup returns CDR1 DFQATT and CDR2 SNEGSKA (reference sequence). The CDR3 has 14 amino acids. V gave up 8 bases and J gave up 7 bases; unmatched junction bases: 13. The CDR3 DNA sequence: TGCAGTTTAAATAGCGGGTTGTCCAACGGGGAGCTGTTTTTT. This codes for CSLNSGLSNGELFF.

In this sample, this clonotype turned up many times. The chain combines TRBV5-1 with TRBJ1-1; 7 bases align to TRBD1. V lost 0 bases, J lost 4 bases, and 6 bases stayed unmatched. The CDR3 extends over 15 amino acids. The germline CDR1 and CDR2 sequences are SGHRS and YFSETQ. The CDR3 protein is CASSLELGGVTEAFF. CDR3 DNA: TGCGCCAGCAGCTTGGAGTTAGGGGGCGTCACTGAAGCTTTCTTT.

This clonotype turned up a few times. The chain has TRBV12-3 or TRBV12-4 and TRBJ2-7; a possible D gene is TRBD1 (5 bases). The CDR3 length is 13 residues. V was pared by 3 bases and J by 2 bases, with 8 bases between. CDR3: CASSFATAYEQYF. The CDR3 bases are TGTGCCAGCAGTTTCGCGACAGCCTACGAGCAGTACTTC.

The chain combines TRBV12-3 or TRBV12-4 with TRBJ1-6; D unclear. V shed 3 bases and J shed 9 bases, with 9 bases lying between them. This CDR3 comprises 13 residues. CDR3 region: CASSLFLGSPLHF. The CDR3 DNA sequence: TGTGCCAGCAGTTTGTTCCTGGGTTCACCCCTCCACTTT.

As for this clonotype: Compared with germline, one end of the junction differs, possibly owing to a read error. This sequence joins TRBV12-3 or TRBV12-4 and TRBJ1-2; possibly TRBD1 for D (5 bases). The CDR3 loop spans 16 amino acids. CDR3 in amino acids: CASSPNLSLGGGGYNF. Written as DNA, the CDR3 is TGTGCCAGCAGTCCCAACCTGTCTCTGGGCGGGGGTGGCTACAACTTC.

This clonotype turned up a few times. V usage is TRBV24-1 and J usage is TRBJ1-2, with TRBD1 matching 10 bases. The CDR3 is made up of 13 amino acids. CDR1 is KGHDR, CDR2 SFDVKD, per germline. The junction had 2 bases not matched to a gene; V was cut back by 5 bases and J by 6 bases. The DNA for the CDR3 is TGTGCCACCAGTGGGGGACAGGGGAATGGCTACACCTTC. Its protein product is CATSGGQGNGYTF.

This clonotype was counted at least ten times. The chain employs TRBV5-1 and TRBJ2-3, with a weak D call TRBD1 (5 bases). The CDR3 sequence is 15 residues long. V was trimmed by 6 bases and J by 5 bases, leaving 19 bases between them. Per the germline V gene, CDR1 is SGHRS and CDR2 is YFSETQ. The CDR3 reads CASTRTSGLIDTQYF. Here the CDR3 DNA reads TGCGCCAGCACCAGGACATCCGGGTTAATAGATACGCAGTATTTT.

This clonotype was found many times. This chain uses TRBV10-3 with TRBJ2-1; D is possibly TRBD2 (6 bases). With 3 bases removed from V and 7 bases from J, the gap between germline ends came to 13 bases. Germline CDR1 and CDR2: ENHRY and SYGVKD. The CDR3 length is 14 residues. The CDR3 sequence: CAISEYPGENEQFF. The CDR3 DNA is TGTGCCATCAGTGAATACCCGGGAGAGAATGAGCAGTTCTTC.

This sequence joins TRBV20-1 and TRBJ2-1, with TRBD2 matching 11 bases. The CDR3 contains 15 residues. J was trimmed by 8 bases and V by 5 bases; bases with no gene match: 11. CDR1 is DFQATT, CDR2 SNEGSKA, per germline (reference sequence). The CDR3 reads CSAPNSGRALYEQFF. In DNA, the CDR3 is TGCAGTGCTCCGAATAGCGGGAGGGCCCTCTATGAGCAGTTCTTC.

This clonotype showed up many times. The chain couples TRBV12-3 or TRBV12-4 to TRBJ1-6; 7 bases align to TRBD1. V trimming: 6 bases; J trimming: 7 bases; junction bases outside the gene matches: 15. The CDR3 consists of 17 residues. The CDR3 region has the DNA TGTGCCAGCAGCCTTCGACAGGGCTTCTCCCTAAATTCACCCCTCCACTTT. It specifies CASSLRQGFSLNSPLHF.

The table lists this clonotype with a few counts. The chain carries TRBV2 and TRBJ2-5, with TRBD2 matching over 11 bases. Germline V gene sequence: CDR1 SNHLY, CDR2 FYNNEI. The CDR3 has 14 residues. The ends lost 8 bases at V and 7 bases at J; junction bases unmatched: 9. In nucleotides, the CDR3 is TGTGCCAGCCTCCGACTAGCGGGACTGGGGACCCAGTACTTC. Encoded protein: CASLRLAGLGTQYF.

This clonotype was counted a few times. This rearrangement joins TRBV29-1 to TRBJ2-1; 8 nucleotides agree with TRBD1. CDR3 length: 12 amino acids. With 7 bases clipped from V and 2 bases from J, the junction kept 1 base outside the gene matches. Germline CDR1 reads SQVTM; CDR2 reads ANQGSEA. This chain's CDR3 is CSAGGPYNEQFF. CDR3 DNA sequence: TGCAGCGCAGGGGGCCCCTACAATGAGCAGTTCTTC.

The chain combines TRBV5-1 with TRBJ2-7; TRBD2 aligns across 12 bases. CDR1 is SGHRS, CDR2 YFSETQ, per germline. The CDR3 has 16 amino acids. With V trimmed by 4 bases and J by 1 base, 6 bases remained unmatched. CDR3 region: CASSPKLAGGSYEQYF. The CDR3 DNA reads as TGCGCCAGCAGCCCCAAACTAGCGGGAGGATCCTACGAGCAGTACTTC.

V and J are TRBV24-1 and TRBJ2-7; D uncertain. The CDR3 has 12 amino acids. The V gene's germline CDR1 is KGHDR and CDR2 SFDVKD. The V end was cut by 4 bases, the J end by 9 bases, with 12 bases between. CDR3: CATSDQSPRQYF. The CDR3, as DNA: TGTGCCACCAGTGACCAATCACCACGGCAGTACTTC.

This clonotype was counted at least ten times. V gene TRBV5-1 combines with J gene TRBJ2-1; D remains unclear. Trimming cost V 7 bases and J 8 bases, with 16 bases left between them. Germline CDR1 is SGHRS and CDR2 is YFSETQ. CDR3 length: 13 residues. The CDR3 sequence: CASAILGVDEQFF. The CDR3 DNA reads TGCGCCAGCGCGATCCTTGGGGTTGATGAGCAGTTCTTC.

There are many counts of this clonotype. This chain links TRBV5-6 with TRBJ1-2; D may be TRBD1 (6 bases). The CDR3 length is 15 residues. V lost 8 bases to trimming and J lost 3 bases, with 20 bases between them. CDR1 and CDR2 from the germline V gene are SGHDT and YYEEEE. CDR3 coding DNA: TGTGCCAGGGTAGTGGGTACAGGGATTCACTATGGCTACACCTTC. Its protein is CARVVGTGIHYGYTF.

This clonotype was observed many times. The rearrangement uses TRBV12-3 or TRBV12-4 and TRBJ2-1, with 8 bases aligning to TRBD2. This CDR3 comprises 14 residues. V shed 5 bases and J 8 bases; nucleotides not matched to a gene: 8. CDR3 in amino acids: CASSPQRESDEQFF. Written as DNA, the CDR3 is TGTGCCAGCAGTCCTCAGCGGGAGAGCGATGAGCAGTTCTTC.

The chain carries TRBV28 and TRBJ2-7; D remains unclear. In germline, CDR1 is MDHEN, CDR2 SYDVKM. The V and J ends lost 1 base and 2 bases respectively, with 12 bases between them. The CDR3 runs to 15 residues. The CDR3 here is CASSLSGRRTYEQYF. In nucleotides, the CDR3 is TGTGCCAGCAGTTTATCGGGCCGTCGAACCTACGAGCAGTACTTC.

This clonotype was seen at least ten times. The chain has TRBV5-1 and TRBJ1-1; D unclear. Deletions cut 4 bases from V and 1 base from J, with 11 bases between. The CDR3 is 14 residues long. The germline CDR1 and CDR2 sequences are SGHRS and YFSETQ. The CDR3 sequence: CASSPDGRNTEAFF. CDR3 bases: TGCGCCAGCAGCCCCGACGGGCGGAACACTGAAGCTTTCTTT. Together with reference TRBV5-1 and TRBJ1-1, the CDR3 gives the full variable domain: KAGVTQTPRYLIKTRGQQVTLSCSPISGHRSVSWYQQTPGQGLQFLFEYFSETQRNKGNFPGRFSGRQFSNSRSEMNVSTLELGDSALYLCASSPDGRNTEAFFGQGTRLTVV.